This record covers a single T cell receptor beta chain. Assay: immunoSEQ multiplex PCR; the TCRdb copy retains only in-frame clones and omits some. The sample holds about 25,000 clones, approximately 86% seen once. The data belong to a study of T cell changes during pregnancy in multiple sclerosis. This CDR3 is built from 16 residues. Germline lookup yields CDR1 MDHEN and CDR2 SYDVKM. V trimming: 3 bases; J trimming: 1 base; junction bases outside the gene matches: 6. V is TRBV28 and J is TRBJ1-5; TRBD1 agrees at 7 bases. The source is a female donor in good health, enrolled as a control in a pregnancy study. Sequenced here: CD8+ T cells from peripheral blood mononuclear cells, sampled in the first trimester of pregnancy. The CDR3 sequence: CASSFGRGPSNQPQHF. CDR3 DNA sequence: TGTGCCAGCAGTTTTGGAAGGGGGCCCAGCAATCAGCCCCAGCATTTT.